The 9 T cell receptor beta chains in this list originate from one sample, sequenced in a study of identical twins. TCRdb reanalysed the 5' RACE reads using MiXCR and keeps one entry per CDR3 protein. The sample records 690,000 or so distinct CDR3 sequences, over 5% being singletons. The sequenced sample was naive T cells sorted from blood. All receptors come from a man in his late teens or twenties in good health.

This clonotype was observed a few times. The chain couples TRBV5-1 to TRBJ2-1; 8 bases are a match to TRBD1. From germline, CDR1 is SGHRS and CDR2 YFSETQ. This CDR3 spans 13 amino acids. Trimming removed 4 bases from V and 4 bases from J; junction bases left unmatched: 1. CDR3 nucleotides: TGCGCCAGCAGCAGGGACAGGTACAATGAGCAGTTCTTC. Encoded protein: CASSRDRYNEQFF.

This clonotype was recorded at least ten times. The chain combines TRBV6-5 with TRBJ1-3; D is undetermined. CDR3 length equals 15 residues. Trimming took 2 bases from V and 0 from J, leaving 8 bases between them. Per germline, CDR1 MNHEY and CDR2 SVGAGI. The CDR3 reads CASSYGPDSGNTIYF. The CDR3 DNA sequence: TGTGCCAGCAGTTACGGCCCGGACTCTGGAAACACCATATATTTT.

This clonotype was counted between two and nine times. The chain employs TRBV4-1 and TRBJ1-1; D may be TRBD1 (5 bases). V was cut by 3 bases and J by 0 bases, with 8 bases left in between. The CDR3 loop spans 14 amino acids. The germline V gene has CDR1 MGHRA and CDR2 YSYEKL. CDR3 region: CASSQGEVNTEAFF. CDR3 bases: TGCGCCAGCAGCCAGGGGGAGGTGAACACTGAAGCTTTCTTT.

This clonotype was recorded many times. The rearrangement joins TRBV2 to TRBJ2-1; D unclear. From germline, CDR1 is SNHLY and CDR2 FYNNEI. The CDR3 length is 11 residues. The V gene lost 3 bases and the J gene lost 8 bases, with 5 bases spanning the gap. DNA for the CDR3: TGTGCCAGCAGTGAGTTCGATGAGCAGTTCTTC. Translated, it gives CASSEFDEQFF.

This clonotype was observed at least ten times. This sequence joins TRBV20-1 and TRBJ2-2; the match to TRBD2 covers 8 bases. Germline V gene data show CDR1 as DFQATT and CDR2 as SNEGSKA (reference sequence). With V trimmed by 4 bases and J by 2 bases, 6 bases remained unmatched. The CDR3 contains 15 residues. In nucleotides, the CDR3 is TGCAGTGCTATCACGGGAGGGCCCAACACCGGGGAGCTGTTTTTT. Its protein product is CSAITGGPNTGELFF.

This clonotype turned up a few times. The junction and the germline gene differ at one end; a read error may be behind it. The chain uses TRBV20-1 and TRBJ2-7; maybe TRBD1 (6 bases). The V gene's germline CDR1 is DFQATT and CDR2 SNEGSKA (reference sequence). CDR3 length: 11 amino acids. The CDR3 is CSARDIYEQYF. The CDR3 DNA reads TGCAGTGCTCGGGACATTTACGAGCAATACTTC.

This clonotype was recorded a few times. Here the CDR3 DNA reads TGTGCCATCAGTCAGGGGCCCTACAATGAGCAGTTCTTC. Its protein is CAISQGPYNEQFF. The genes are TRBV10-3 and TRBJ2-1; perhaps TRBD1 as D (6 bases). Germline V lookup: CDR1 ENHRY, CDR2 SYGVKD. This CDR3 is built from 13 residues. V dropped 5 bases and J dropped 2 bases, with 7 bases sitting between them.

The CDR3, as DNA: TGCGCCAGCAGACCCCCGGGGGGCGGAGAGACCCAGTACTTC. Translating gives CASRPPGGGETQYF. The chain has TRBV4-1 and TRBJ2-5; D possibly corresponds to TRBD2 (7 bases). Looked up from germline, CDR1 is MGHRA and CDR2 is YSYEKL. The CDR3 is 14 amino acids. The V end lost 6 bases, the J end lost 4 bases, and 15 bases lay between the germline ends.

The chain uses TRBV3-1 and TRBJ2-7; 11 bases are shared with TRBD2. The CDR3 extends over 17 amino acids. Trimming cost V 1 base and J 4 bases; bases outside gene matches: 9. In germline, CDR1 is LGHDT, CDR2 YNNKEL (reference sequence). CDR3 DNA: TGTGCCAGCAGCCAAGCACCCACTAGCGGGAGTCTTTACGAGCAGTACTTC. Translating it yields CASSQAPTSGSLYEQYF.